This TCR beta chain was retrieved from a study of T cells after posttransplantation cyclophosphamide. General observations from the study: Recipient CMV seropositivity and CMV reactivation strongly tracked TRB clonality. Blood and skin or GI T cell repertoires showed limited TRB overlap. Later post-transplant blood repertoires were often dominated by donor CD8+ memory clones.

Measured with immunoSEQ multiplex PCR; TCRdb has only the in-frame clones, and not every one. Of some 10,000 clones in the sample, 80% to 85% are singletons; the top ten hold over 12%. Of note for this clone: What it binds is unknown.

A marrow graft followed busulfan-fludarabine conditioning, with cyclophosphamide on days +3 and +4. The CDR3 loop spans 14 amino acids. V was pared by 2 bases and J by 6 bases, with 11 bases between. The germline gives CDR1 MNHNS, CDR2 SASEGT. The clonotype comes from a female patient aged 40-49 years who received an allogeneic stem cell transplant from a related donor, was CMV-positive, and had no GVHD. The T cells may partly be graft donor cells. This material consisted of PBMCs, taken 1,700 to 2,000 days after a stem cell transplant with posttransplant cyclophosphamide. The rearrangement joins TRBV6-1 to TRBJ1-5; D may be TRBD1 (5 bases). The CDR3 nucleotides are TGTGCCAGCAGTGAACAAGGCGGGGGTCAGCCCCAGCATTTT. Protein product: CASSEQGGGQPQHF.